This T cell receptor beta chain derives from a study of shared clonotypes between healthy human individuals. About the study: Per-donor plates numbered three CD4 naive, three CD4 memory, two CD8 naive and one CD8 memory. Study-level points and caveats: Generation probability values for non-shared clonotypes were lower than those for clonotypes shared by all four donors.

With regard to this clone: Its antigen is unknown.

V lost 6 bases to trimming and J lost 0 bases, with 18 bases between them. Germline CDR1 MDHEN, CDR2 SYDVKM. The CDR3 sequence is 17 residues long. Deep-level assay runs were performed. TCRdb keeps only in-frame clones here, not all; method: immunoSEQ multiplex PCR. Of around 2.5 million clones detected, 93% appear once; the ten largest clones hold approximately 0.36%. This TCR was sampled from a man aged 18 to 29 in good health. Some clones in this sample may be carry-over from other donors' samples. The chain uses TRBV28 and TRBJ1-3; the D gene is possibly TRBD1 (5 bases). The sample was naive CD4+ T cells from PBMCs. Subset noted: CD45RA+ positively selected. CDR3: CASRTLQGVSSGNTIYF. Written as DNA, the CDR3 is TGTGCCAGCAGGACCCTCCAGGGTGTCTCCTCTGGAAACACCATATATTTT.